This T cell receptor (beta chain) was sequenced for a study of cytomegalovirus exposure and HLA in healthy donors. Primers for the PCR totalled 60 Vbeta and 13 Jbeta. Sequencing was performed with immunoSEQ multiplex PCR; in TCRdb, only in-frame clones are kept and a portion is missing. The sample comprises over 100,000 clones, around 73% of which are singletons, and roughly 1.5% rests with the top ten. This receptor was identified in a female donor in good health and CMV-seronegative. The specimen sequenced was PBMCs.

CDR3 nucleotides: TGTGCCAGCAGCTTGGCACTAGGTGATTATGGCTACACCTTC. Its protein is CASSLALGDYGYTF. The chain has TRBV5-5 and TRBJ1-2; D remains ambiguous. This CDR3 is built from 14 residues. Germline lookup yields CDR1 SGHKS and CDR2 YYEKEE (reference sequence). Trimming took 0 bases from V and 5 from J, leaving 11 bases between them.